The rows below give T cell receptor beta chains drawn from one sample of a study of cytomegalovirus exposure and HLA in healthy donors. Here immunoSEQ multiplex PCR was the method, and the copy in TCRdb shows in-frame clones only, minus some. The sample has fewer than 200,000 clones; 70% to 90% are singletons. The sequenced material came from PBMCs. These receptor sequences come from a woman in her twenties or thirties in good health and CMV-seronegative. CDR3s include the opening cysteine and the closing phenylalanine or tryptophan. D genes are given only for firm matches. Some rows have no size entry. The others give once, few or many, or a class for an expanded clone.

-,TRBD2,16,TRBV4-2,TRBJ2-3,CASSQEGGIPGDTQYF,TGTGCCAGCAGCCAAGAGGGGGGGATCCCCGGAGATACGCAGTATTTT
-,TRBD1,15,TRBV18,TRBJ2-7,CASSRPDRGSYEQYF,TGTGCCAGCTCTAGACCTGACAGGGGCTCCTACGAGCAGTACTTC
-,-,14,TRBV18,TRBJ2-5,CASSPLQNQETQYF,TGTGCCAGCTCACCACTCCAAAACCAAGAGACCCAGTACTTC
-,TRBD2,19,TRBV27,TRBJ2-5,CASSHIPPRTSGSRETQYF,TGTGCCAGCAGCCACATCCCGCCTAGGACTAGCGGGAGTAGAGAGACCCAGTACTTC
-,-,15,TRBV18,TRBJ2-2,CASSPGHLNTGELFF,TGTGCCAGCTCACCCGGACATTTGAACACCGGGGAGCTGTTTTTT
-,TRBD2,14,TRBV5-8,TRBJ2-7,CASTPTSRYYEQYF,TGTGCCAGCACCCCGACTAGCAGATATTACGAGCAGTACTTC
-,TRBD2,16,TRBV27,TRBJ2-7,CASSLAASGGSYEQYF,TGTGCCAGCAGTTTGGCCGCTAGCGGTGGGTCCTACGAGCAGTACTTC
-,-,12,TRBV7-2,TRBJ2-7,CASSAQGYEQYF,TGTGCCAGCAGCGCGCAGGGCTACGAGCAGTACTTC
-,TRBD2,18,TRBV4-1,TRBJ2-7,CASSQDLVTSGSPYEQYF,TGCGCCAGCAGCCAAGATCTGGTAACTAGCGGGAGTCCCTACGAGCAGTACTTC
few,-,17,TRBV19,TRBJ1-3,CASSTSRGTGGRNTIYF,TGTGCCAGTAGTACAAGCCGGGGGACCGGTGGGAGAAACACCATATATTTT
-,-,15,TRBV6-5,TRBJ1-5,CASRAGPGVNQPQHF,TGTGCCAGCAGGGCGGGACCGGGAGTTAATCAGCCCCAGCATTTT
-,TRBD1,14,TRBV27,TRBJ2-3,CASSSDRVADTQYF,TGTGCCAGCAGTTCGGACAGGGTGGCAGATACGCAGTATTTT
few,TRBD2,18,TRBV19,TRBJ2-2,CASSIAPLSGGNTGELFF,TGTGCCAGTAGTATAGCCCCCCTTAGCGGGGGTAACACCGGGGAGCTGTTTTTT
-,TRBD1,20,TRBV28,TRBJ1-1,CASSQDRSETGWHLNTEAFF,TGTGCCAGCAGTCAAGACCGCTCAGAGACAGGGTGGCATCTGAACACTGAAGCTTTCTTT
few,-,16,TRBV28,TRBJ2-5,CASSPIPQGSAETQYF,TGTGCCAGCAGTCCAATCCCCCAGGGGTCAGCGGAGACCCAGTACTTC
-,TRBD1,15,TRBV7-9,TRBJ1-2,CASSSVGTELYGYTF,TGTGCCAGCAGCTCCGTCGGGACAGAACTCTATGGCTACACCTTC
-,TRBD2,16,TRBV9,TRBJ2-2,CASSVVSGSYTGELFF,TGTGCCAGCAGCGTAGTAAGCGGGAGCTACACCGGGGAGCTGTTTTTT
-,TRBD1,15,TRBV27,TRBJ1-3,CASSLRQGKGNTIYF,TGTGCCAGCAGTTTGAGACAGGGGAAGGGAAACACCATATATTTT
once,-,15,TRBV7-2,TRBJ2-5,CASSLTPALKETQYF,TGTGCCAGCAGCCTGACTCCAGCTCTTAAAGAGACCCAGTACTTC
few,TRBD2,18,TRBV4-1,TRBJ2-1,CASSHPRSGRASYNEQFF,TGCGCCAGCAGCCACCCGCGGAGCGGGAGGGCCTCCTACAATGAGCAGTTCTTC
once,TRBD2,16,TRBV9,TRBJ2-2,CASSVGASGVTGELFF,TGTGCCAGCAGCGTAGGGGCTAGCGGGGTCACCGGGGAGCTGTTTTTT
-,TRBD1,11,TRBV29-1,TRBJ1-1,CSVGDSPEAFF,TGCAGCGTTGGGGACAGTCCGGAGGCTTTCTTT
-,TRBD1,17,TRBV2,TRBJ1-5,CASSHIQGYGSNQPQHF,TGTGCCAGCAGTCACATACAGGGGTATGGGAGCAATCAGCCCCAGCATTTT
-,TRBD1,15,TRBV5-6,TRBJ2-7,CASSLAGTGVYEQYF,TGTGCCAGCAGCTTGGCCGGGACAGGTGTCTACGAGCAGTACTTC
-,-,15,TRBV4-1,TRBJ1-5,CASSQGGSSNQPQHF,TGCGCCAGCAGCCAAGGAGGGTCGAGCAATCAGCCCCAGCATTTT
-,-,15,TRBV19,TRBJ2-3,CASSLTGVPTDTQYF,TGTGCCAGTAGTTTAACCGGAGTACCCACAGATACGCAGTATTTT
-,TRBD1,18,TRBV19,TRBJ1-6,CASSAPGQVNRVSPPLHF,TGTGCCAGTAGTGCCCCGGGACAGGTTAATCGAGTTTCGCCACCCCTCCACTTT
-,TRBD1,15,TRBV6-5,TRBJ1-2,CASSYSWDRGYGYTF,TGTGCCAGCAGTTACTCCTGGGACAGGGGCTATGGCTACACCTTC
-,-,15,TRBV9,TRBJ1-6,CASSALDSYNSPLHF,TGTGCCAGCAGCGCGTTGGACAGCTATAATTCACCCCTCCACTTT
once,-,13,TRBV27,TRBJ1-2,CASSRTLNYGYTF,TGTGCCAGCAGTCGGACACTTAACTATGGCTACACCTTC
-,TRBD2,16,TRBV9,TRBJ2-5,CASSPSVGSGGETQYF,TGTGCCAGCAGCCCCTCGGTAGGGAGCGGGGGTGAGACCCAGTACTTC
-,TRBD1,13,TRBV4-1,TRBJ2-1,CASSQGQGGEQFF,TGCGCCAGCAGCCAGGGACAGGGTGGCGAGCAGTTCTTC
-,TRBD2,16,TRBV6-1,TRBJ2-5,CASSEDPVAGAREQYF,TGTGCCAGCAGTGAAGATCCGGTAGCGGGAGCACGGGAGCAGTACTTC
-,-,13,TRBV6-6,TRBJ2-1,CASSYLTSLEQFF,TGTGCCAGCAGTTACCTAACTAGCCTTGAGCAGTTCTTC
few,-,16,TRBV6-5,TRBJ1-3,CASSYFAGGFGNTIYF,TGTGCCAGCAGTTACTTTGCAGGTGGATTTGGAAACACCATATATTTT
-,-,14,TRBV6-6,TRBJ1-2,CASSYPSGSGGYTF,TGTGCCAGCAGTTACCCCTCCGGATCGGGAGGCTACACCTTC
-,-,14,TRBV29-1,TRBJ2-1,CSVESGLTYNEQFF,TGCAGCGTTGAGTCGGGACTTACCTACAATGAGCAGTTCTTC